This T cell receptor (beta chain) is drawn from a study of shared clonotypes between healthy human individuals. The CDR3 is made up of 16 amino acids. The J segment lost 9 bases and the V segment lost 5 bases, leaving 13 bases of the junction unmatched. Germline-derived CDR1 and CDR2 are SGHRS and YFSETQ. Several immunoSEQ 96-well plates shared each subset's DNA, each plate a replicate. Replicate PCRs for unsorted PBMC used around 270 ng DNA (approximately 31,000 T cell genomes). Authors' processing steps: ImmunoSEQ gave junction-only sequences without quality scores, so filtering differed. Assay used: immunoSEQ multiplex PCR; TCRdb lists only in-frame clones, some missing. V and J calls and clone size follow that table, whereas D and trimming were derived from the DNA. The sample has about 500,000 clones; 60% to 80% are singletons.

V usage is TRBV5-1 and J usage is TRBJ2-3; 12 bases match TRBD2. Material: PBMCs. The TCR was taken from a woman between 35 and 50 years old in good health. Some clones in this sample may be carry-over from other donors' samples. CDR3 DNA: TGCGCCAGCAGGTACGCTAGCGGGAGGGCCGAGGAAACGCAGTATTTT. Its protein is CASRYASGRAEETQYF.